The 19 T cell receptor beta chains below were found in one sample sequenced in a study of response to subunit inactivated influenza vaccine. TCRdb recomputed calls from the RT-PCR reads with MiXCR, one row per CDR3 protein. The sample includes 560,000 or so distinct CDR3 sequences, 6% to 9% of them seen just once. The specimen was PBMCs from blood, collected about 23 months after vaccination. All receptors derive from a man between 50 and 75 years old who received an inactivated influenza vaccine.

This clonotype was picked up a small number of times. This chain uses TRBV5-1 with TRBJ1-6; TRBD1 might be the D (5 bases). V lost 2 bases and J lost 7, with 13 bases in between. The CDR3 is 15 residues long. CDR1 and CDR2 from the germline V gene are SGHRS and YFSETQ. For the CDR3, the DNA is TGCGCCAGCAGCTTCTCGATGGAGGGGAATTCACCCCTCCACTTT. Its protein product is CASSFSMEGNSPLHF.

This clonotype was counted ten times or more. The chain employs TRBV7-2 and TRBJ2-3, with D possibly matching TRBD2 (6 bases). V was cut by 5 bases and J by 2 bases, with 17 bases left in between. The CDR3 extends over 16 amino acids. The V gene's germline CDR1 is SGHTA and CDR2 FQGNSA. The CDR3 DNA sequence: TGTGCCAGCAGCCAACGGGGACTTTCCTTCACAGATACGCAGTATTTT. It encodes CASSQRGLSFTDTQYF.

This chain connects TRBV20-1 to TRBJ2-1; perhaps TRBD2 as D (5 bases). The CDR3 is 15 residues long. CDR1 and CDR2 from the germline V gene are DFQATT and SNEGSKA (reference sequence). V was clipped by 5 bases and J by 5 bases, with 19 bases between them. The CDR3 nucleotides read TGCAGTGCTCCCACACCCAGCGGAGTTGACAATGAGCAGTTCTTC. Translating it yields CSAPTPSGVDNEQFF.

This chain links TRBV7-2 with TRBJ1-3; D unclear. The CDR3 runs to 14 residues. Deletions cut 5 bases from V and 0 bases from J, with 8 bases between. The germline V gene has CDR1 SGHTA and CDR2 FQGNSA. The CDR3 region has the DNA TGTGCCAGCAGCCAAGACTTCTCTGGAAACACCATATATTTT. Translating it yields CASSQDFSGNTIYF.

The rearrangement joins TRBV11-2 to TRBJ2-5; 7 bases map to TRBD2. Germline loops: CDR1 SGHAT, CDR2 FQNNGV. This CDR3 region has 19 residues. V shed 2 bases, J shed 4 bases, and the junction held 19 bases outside the gene matches. CDR3 sequence reads: CASSLWPFKRRGRLETQYF. The CDR3 nucleotides are TGTGCCAGCAGCTTATGGCCCTTTAAGAGGCGGGGGAGATTAGAGACCCAGTACTTC.

This clonotype was counted ten times or more. CDR3 sequence (DNA): TGTGCCAGCAGCAGCCTCGGGTTAGGGGCCAACGTCCTGACTTTC. Its translation: CASSSLGLGANVLTF. V usage is TRBV5-5 and J usage is TRBJ2-6; D ambiguous. The germline CDR1 and CDR2 sequences are SGHKS and YYEKEE (reference sequence). The V end was cut by 4 bases, the J end by 4 bases, with 12 bases between. CDR3 length: 15 amino acids.

This clonotype was counted a few times. The rearrangement links TRBV25-1 to TRBJ2-2; TRBD2 aligns across 12 bases. J gave up 7 bases and V 8 bases, and 8 bases lay outside the gene matches. CDR1 is MGHDK, CDR2 SYGVNS, per germline. The CDR3 length is 15 residues. The CDR3 region is CASEGLAGANGELFF. CDR3 bases: TGTGCCAGCGAGGGACTAGCGGGCGCCAACGGGGAGCTGTTTTTT. The full variable domain, its missing parts supplied by reference TRBV25-1 and TRBJ2-2, is EADIYQTPRYLVIGTGKKITLECSQTMGHDKMYWYQQDPGMELHLIHYSYGVNSTEKGDLSSESTVSRIRTEHFPLTLESARPSHTSQYLCASEGLAGANGELFFGEGSRLTVL.

There are many counts of this clonotype. The J gene is TRBJ2-7, the V gene TRBV10-3, with D maybe TRBD1 (6 bases). CDR3 size: 12 residues. Germline V CDR1 and CDR2: ENHRY, SYGVKD. V shed 10 bases and J shed 4 bases, with 14 bases lying between them. In DNA, the CDR3 is TGTGCCACCGAGGGGGACCGTTACGAGCAGTACTTC. Its translation is CATEGDRYEQYF.

This clonotype showed up many times. The chain is built from TRBV5-1 and TRBJ2-1; the match to TRBD2 covers 13 bases. Looked up from germline, CDR1 is SGHRS and CDR2 is YFSETQ. Trimming at V came to 2 bases and at J to 5 bases, leaving 4 bases not matched to a gene. CDR3 size: 16 residues. As DNA, the CDR3 is TGCGCCAGCAGCTTAACTAGCGGGGGGGCCCACAATGAGCAGTTCTTC. The encoded protein is CASSLTSGGAHNEQFF.

The chain is built from TRBV12-3 or TRBV12-4 and TRBJ2-7, with 12 bases identical to TRBD2. V lost 6 bases and J lost 4; bases outside the gene matches: 7. The length of the CDR3 is 15 residues. CDR3 in amino acids: CASRSTSGRPYEQYF. The CDR3 DNA is TGTGCCAGCAGATCGACTAGCGGGAGACCTTACGAGCAGTACTTC.

This clonotype was seen ten or more times. The V and J genes are TRBV5-1 and TRBJ2-7, with 7 bases fitting TRBD2. CDR1 and CDR2 (germline): SGHRS, YFSETQ. The V and J ends lost 0 bases and 6 bases, in that order; junction bases with no gene match: 12. The CDR3 runs 16 residues. This CDR3 is CASSLAGGRALSEQYF. The CDR3 bases are TGCGCCAGCAGCTTGGCCGGTGGGAGGGCCTTATCCGAGCAGTACTTC. Drawing the rest from reference TRBV5-1 and TRBJ2-7, the complete variable domain is KAGVTQTPRYLIKTRGQQVTLSCSPISGHRSVSWYQQTPGQGLQFLFEYFSETQRNKGNFPGRFSGRQFSNSRSEMNVSTLELGDSALYLCASSLAGGRALSEQYFGPGTRLTVT.

The chain uses TRBV20-1 and TRBJ1-1; 12 nucleotides align to TRBD1. J lost 11 bases, V lost 3 bases, and 7 bases had no gene match. Germline assignment: CDR1 DFQATT and CDR2 SNEGSKA (reference sequence). This CDR3 region has 13 residues. CDR3 residues: CSASLGQGAGAFF. The CDR3 DNA reads TGCAGTGCTAGTCTGGGACAGGGGGCGGGGGCTTTCTTT.

The V call is TRBV20-1, the J call TRBJ2-5, with D tentatively TRBD2 (5 bases). Germline V gene data show CDR1 as DFQATT and CDR2 as SNEGSKA (reference sequence). V lost 5 bases and J lost 1, with 11 bases in between. The CDR3 length is 13 residues. The CDR3 sequence is CSAPPGFQETQYF. As DNA, the CDR3 is TGCAGTGCTCCCCCGGGGTTCCAAGAGACCCAGTACTTC.

The sample holds a few counts of this clonotype. The chain carries TRBV19 and TRBJ2-1; D possibly corresponds to TRBD2 (5 bases). The CDR3 is 13 residues long. Trimming pared 4 bases from V and 6 bases from J, leaving 10 bases between. Per the germline V gene, CDR1 is LNHDA and CDR2 is SQIVND (reference sequence). The CDR3 DNA follows: TGTGCCAGTAGTAGGACTGCAACCAATGAGCAGTTCTTC. This codes for CASSRTATNEQFF.

V usage is TRBV12-3 or TRBV12-4 and J usage is TRBJ2-3; TRBD2 matches at 11 bases. Losses at the gene ends were 3 bases for V and 2 bases for J; bases not matched to a gene: 7. This CDR3 has 17 amino acids. CDR3 residues: CASSFHLAGGSTDTQYF. The CDR3 DNA sequence: TGTGCCAGCAGTTTTCACCTAGCGGGGGGTTCCACAGATACGCAGTATTTT.

This clonotype was seen ten or more times. The chain is built from TRBV12-3 or TRBV12-4 and TRBJ2-3; D could derive from TRBD1 or TRBD2 (6 bases each). Trimming removed 1 base at V and 6 bases at J, with 11 bases between. The CDR3 extends over 14 amino acids. The CDR3 region is CASSLDGGLDTQYF. Here the CDR3 DNA reads TGTGCCAGCAGTTTAGACGGGGGCCTGGATACGCAGTATTTT.

This clonotype showed up just a few times. The chain recombines TRBV27 with TRBJ2-7, with TRBD2 matching 7 bases. Germline assignment: CDR1 MNHEY and CDR2 SMNVEV (reference sequence). The CDR3 spans 16 residues. The V gene end was trimmed by 5 bases and the J gene end by 7 bases; junction bases not matched to a gene: 17. As DNA, the CDR3 is TGTGCCAGCAGTCCAATATGGGAGGGAACCCGTTTGGAGCAGTACTTC. It specifies CASSPIWEGTRLEQYF.

This clonotype was seen more than once but under ten times. The rearrangement joins TRBV12-3 or TRBV12-4 to TRBJ2-1; no definite D call. CDR3 length: 14 amino acids. Between the trimmed V and J ends, which lost 3 bases and 4 bases, there was a span of 10 bases. The CDR3 is CASSLTERYNEQFF. CDR3 DNA sequence: TGTGCCAGCAGTTTGACGGAGAGGTACAATGAGCAGTTCTTC.

This clonotype was seen more than once but under ten times. The J gene is TRBJ1-2, the V gene TRBV7-6; D perhaps matches TRBD1 (5 bases). The V gene lost 5 bases and the J gene lost 8 bases, with 18 bases spanning the gap. CDR1 and CDR2 from the germline V gene are SGHVS and FNYEAQ. This CDR3 has 14 amino acids. The CDR3 DNA is TGTGCCAGCAGCCAAGGGCAGGGTTGGGGGGGCTACACCTTC. Its translation is CASSQGQGWGGYTF.